This entry describes one T cell receptor beta chain. Its antigen remains unidentified. Here immunoSEQ multiplex PCR was the method, and the copy in TCRdb shows in-frame clones only, minus some. The sample yields about 130,000 clones, about 90% seen once. The data were taken from a study of T cell responses to AZD1222 COVID-19 vaccine. J was trimmed by 8 bases and V by 3 bases; bases with no gene match: 9. Germline V gene lookup returns CDR1 KGHSH and CDR2 LQKENI. The CDR3 covers 15 residues. Study results and caveats: Spike-specific TCR depth and breadth grew after two AZD1222 doses.

The chain joins TRBV18 to TRBJ2-1, with TRBD1 matching 8 bases. Sequenced material: peripheral blood, taken on day 0 of AZD1222 vaccination. This receptor was taken from an adult in good health. Written as DNA, the CDR3 is TGTGCCAGCTCACCCGGGACAGGCCTTTTCGATGAGCAGTTCTTC. Translation: CASSPGTGLFDEQFF.